A single T cell receptor (beta chain) is shown here with its context. The target antigen is unknown. V was trimmed by 0 bases and J by 1 base, leaving 21 bases between them. The CDR3 contains 20 residues. Germline lookup yields CDR1 LGHNA and CDR2 YNFKEQ. 13 Jbeta primers and 60 Vbeta primers were used for the PCR. Produced via immunoSEQ multiplex PCR; TCRdb's table is partial and in-frame only. The data contain 120,000 to 150,000 clones, around 90% of them singletons. The data were obtained in a study of cytomegalovirus exposure and HLA in healthy donors. Broader study findings: In vitro testing confirmed a few CMV-associated chains as specific for CMV antigens. A later analysis linked a missense DCLRE1C variant to TCR beta V- and J-gene trimming.

The gene calls are TRBV4-2 and TRBJ1-4; TRBD1 is a possible D gene (6 bases). The receptor's source is a woman aged 35 to 49 in good health and CMV-seronegative. Sequences were obtained from PBMCs. The CDR3 DNA follows: TGTGCCAGCAGCCAAGATGGGGGGACACTTCGGGGGGAAACTAATGAAAAACTGTTTTTT. It codes for CASSQDGGTLRGETNEKLFF.